These 30 T cell receptor beta chains share one sample of origin, sequenced in a study of blood T cell repertoires in COVID-19. The assay was immunoSEQ multiplex PCR, and TCRdb's table has in-frame clones only and misses some. The repertoire includes approximately 270,000 clones, 80% to 90% of them detected once, and 4.1% sits in the top ten. Sample: PBMCs or T cells enriched from blood (not recorded which). The receptor set was obtained from a woman between 25 and 40 years old with acute COVID-19.

V usage is TRBV6-6 and J usage is TRBJ2-2; possibly TRBD1 for D (6 bases). Trimming took off 3 bases at V and 5 bases at J, with 13 bases between the two ends. The CDR3 is 15 residues long. In germline, CDR1 is MNHNY, CDR2 SVGAGI (reference sequence). The CDR3 spells CASSYMGASTGELFF. The DNA of the CDR3 is TGTGCCAGCAGTTATATGGGGGCCTCTACCGGGGAGCTGTTTTTT.

This chain links TRBV2 with TRBJ1-3, with D tentatively TRBD1 (5 bases). CDR1 and CDR2 from the germline V gene are SNHLY and FYNNEI. The V gene lost 4 bases and the J gene lost 0 bases, with 7 bases spanning the gap. The CDR3 consists of 14 residues. The CDR3 DNA is TGTGCCAGCAGTGGACAGCCCTCTGGAAACACCATATATTTT. Protein: CASSGQPSGNTIYF. Looking up the rest from reference TRBV2 and TRBJ1-3 gives the full variable domain: EPEVTQTPSHQVTQMGQEVILRCVPISNHLYFYWYRQILGQKVEFLVSFYNNEISEKSEIFDDQFSVERPDGSNFTLKIRSTKLEDSAMYFCASSGQPSGNTIYFGEGSWLTVV.

The chain couples TRBV21-1 to TRBJ1-5; whether TRBD1, the table's D call, matches the DNA was not checked. TRBV21-1 is an annotated pseudogene. CDR3 length: 21 residues. CDR3 bases: TGTGCCAGCAGCAAAAAGGGGCCAGGGACAGGGGGTCACATGCACAATCAGCCCCAGCATTTT. As protein: CASSKKGPGTGGHMHNQPQHF.

V usage is TRBV11-2 and J usage is TRBJ1-5; D is ambiguous. Germline V gene sequence: CDR1 SGHAT, CDR2 FQNNGV. Trimming cost V 1 base and J 2 bases, with 12 bases left between them. This CDR3 region has 16 residues. The CDR3: CASSLGGSEGNQPQHF. CDR3 DNA: TGTGCCAGCAGCTTAGGAGGCAGCGAGGGCAATCAGCCCCAGCATTTT.

The chain couples TRBV27 to TRBJ1-5; 7 bases match TRBD1. This CDR3 contains 15 residues. In germline, CDR1 is MNHEY, CDR2 SMNVEV (reference sequence). V was clipped by 5 bases and J by 1 base; unmatched bases: 5. The CDR3 DNA sequence: TGTGCCAGCAGTCTGGACAGGCTCAGCAATCAGCCCCAGCATTTT. It specifies CASSLDRLSNQPQHF.

This clone was observed once. V and J are TRBV4-1 and TRBJ1-1, with no clear D. Trimming took off 6 bases at V and 0 bases at J, with 8 bases between the two ends. The CDR3 consists of 13 residues. Germline V gene sequence: CDR1 MGHRA, CDR2 YSYEKL. In nucleotides, the CDR3 is TGCGCCAGCAGTTCCACAGTGAACACTGAAGCTTTCTTT. This sequence encodes CASSSTVNTEAFF.

This clone was detected once. The rearrangement links TRBV4-1 to TRBJ1-6; weak D call: TRBD1 (6 bases). This CDR3 contains 15 residues. Germline CDR1 reads MGHRA; CDR2 reads YSYEKL. Trimming took off 4 bases at V and 6 bases at J, with 13 bases between the two ends. The CDR3 DNA is TGCGCCAGCAGCCTGGGCGGGGGGCCTAATTCACCCCTCCACTTT. This encodes CASSLGGGPNSPLHF.

This clone was counted once. This rearrangement joins TRBV9 to TRBJ2-1; 7 bases align to TRBD1. CDR3 length: 15 amino acids. Germline values: CDR1 SGDLS, CDR2 YYNGEE. V was pared by 3 bases and J by 0 bases, with 3 bases of the junction left unmatched. The CDR3 loop reads CASSEGTASYNEQFF. The DNA for the CDR3 is TGTGCCAGCAGCGAAGGGACAGCCTCCTACAATGAGCAGTTCTTC.

This clone was detected a few times. The V call is TRBV4-1, the J call TRBJ2-7; 10 nucleotides match TRBD2. The V gene's germline CDR1 is MGHRA and CDR2 YSYEKL. The CDR3 extends over 18 amino acids. Losses at the gene ends were 1 base for V and 5 bases for J; bases not matched to a gene: 14. DNA of the CDR3: TGCGCCAGCAGCCAAGGGAGAGGCTTAGCGGGAGGTGGAGACGAGCAGTACTTC. Encoded protein: CASSQGRGLAGGGDEQYF.

The genes are TRBV27 and TRBJ1-5, with a weak D call TRBD1 (6 bases). Looked up from germline, CDR1 is MNHEY and CDR2 is SMNVEV (reference sequence). V gave up 0 bases and J gave up 1 base, with 13 bases separating them. The CDR3 length is 17 residues. For the CDR3, the DNA is TGTGCCAGCAGTTTATCCCGTCTGGGGGCCAGCAATCAGCCCCAGCATTTT. Amino acids: CASSLSRLGASNQPQHF.

The V and J genes are TRBV5-1 and TRBJ2-2; TRBD2 aligns across 14 bases. CDR3 size: 16 residues. V lost 3 bases and J lost 5; bases outside the gene matches: 3. CDR1 SGHRS and CDR2 YFSETQ come from the germline V gene. This CDR3 is CASSSGTSGSTGELFF. CDR3 coding DNA: TGCGCCAGCAGCTCCGGGACTAGCGGGAGTACCGGGGAGCTGTTTTTT.

V usage is TRBV14 and J usage is TRBJ2-2; 8 bases are shared with TRBD1. Germline-derived CDR1 and CDR2 are SGHDN and FVKESK. V lost 4 bases and J lost 1; bases outside the gene matches: 5. The CDR3 has 16 residues. In nucleotides, the CDR3 is TGTGCCAGCAGCCCAGCCGGGACAGGGAACACCGGGGAGCTGTTTTTT. Its translation: CASSPAGTGNTGELFF.

This chain joins TRBV18 and TRBJ2-3, with TRBD1 identical over 11 bases. From germline, CDR1 is KGHSH and CDR2 LQKENI. With V trimmed by 0 bases and J by 5 bases, 7 bases remained unmatched. The CDR3 spans 17 residues. CDR3 sequence: CASSPPEGQGDLDTQYF. The CDR3 DNA is TGTGCCAGCTCACCACCCGAGGGACAGGGGGACTTAGATACGCAGTATTTT.

CDR3 nucleotides: TGTGCCAGCAGCTTAGCCTTTTTAGCGGGAGGCCGGCGGGATACGCAGTATTTT. Amino acid sequence: CASSLAFLAGGRRDTQYF. The rearrangement joins TRBV11-2 to TRBJ2-3; 10 positions agree with TRBD2. Looked up from germline, CDR1 is SGHAT and CDR2 is FQNNGV. V shed 1 base, J shed 6 bases, and the junction held 13 bases outside the gene matches. This CDR3 has 18 amino acids.

This chain joins TRBV19 and TRBJ1-4; D gene uncertain. The germline gives CDR1 LNHDA, CDR2 SQIVND (reference sequence). Trimming removed 7 bases at V and 3 bases at J, with 9 bases between. This CDR3 has 13 amino acids. CDR3 sequence reads: CASTEGANEKLFF. The CDR3 bases are TGTGCCAGTACCGAGGGAGCTAATGAAAAACTGTTTTTT.

The sample holds a few counts of this clone. The genes are TRBV11-2 and TRBJ2-2; maybe TRBD1 (6 bases). V was shortened by 8 bases and J by 3 bases, with 13 bases between the two germline ends. Germline CDR1 reads SGHAT; CDR2 reads FQNNGV. CDR3 size: 14 residues. The CDR3 sequence is CASALQGYTGELFF. The CDR3 coding sequence is TGTGCCAGCGCTCTACAGGGTTACACCGGGGAGCTGTTTTTT.

CDR3 DNA: TGTGCCAGCAGTTATCTGGAGTCTAAGAACACTGAAGCTTTCTTT. As protein: CASSYLESKNTEAFF. The chain links TRBV28 to TRBJ1-1; D uncertain. CDR1 is MDHEN and CDR2 is SYDVKM in the germline V gene. This CDR3 has 15 amino acids. V gave up 4 bases and J gave up 1 base, with 13 bases separating them.

The rearrangement links TRBV7-3 to TRBJ1-1, with 7 bases that match TRBD1. The germline gives CDR1 SGHTA, CDR2 FQGTGA. The V segment lost 8 bases and the J segment 4 bases; nucleotides outside the gene matches: 7. This CDR3 has 13 residues. CDR3 coding DNA: TGTGCCAGCCTCCAGGGGGTTGGCACTGAAGCTTTCTTT. Its translation is CASLQGVGTEAFF.

The rearrangement joins TRBV6-2 or TRBV6-3 to TRBJ1-1; tentative D call: TRBD1 (6 bases). Between the trimmed V and J ends, which lost 4 bases and 1 base, there was a span of 10 bases. Germline values: CDR1 MNHEY, CDR2 SVGEGT. CDR3 length: 14 residues. The DNA of the CDR3 is TGTGCCAGCAGTTCGGTCAGGGGGAACACTGAAGCTTTCTTT. It specifies CASSSVRGNTEAFF.

The V call is TRBV7-2, the J call TRBJ2-5, with D unclear. V shed 0 bases and J shed 4 bases, with 9 bases lying between them. The CDR3 has 14 amino acids. CDR1 is SGHTA and CDR2 is FQGNSA in the germline V gene. The CDR3 region has the DNA TGTGCCAGCAGCTTAGCGCTTGCGTCAGAGACCCAGTACTTC. Its translation is CASSLALASETQYF. Full variable domain (rest looked up from reference TRBV7-2 and TRBJ2-5): GAGVSQSPSNKVTEKGKDVELRCDPISGHTALYWYRQSLGQGLEFLIYFQGNSAPDKSGLPSDRFSAERTGGSVSTLTIQRTQQEDSAVYLCASSLALASETQYFGPGTRLLVL.

The chain links TRBV5-5 to TRBJ1-1; perhaps TRBD1 as D (6 bases). The CDR3 extends over 16 amino acids. The germline gives CDR1 SGHKS, CDR2 YYEKEE (reference sequence). Between the trimmed V and J ends, which lost 0 bases and 1 base, there was a span of 13 bases. CDR3 residues: CASSLAYRVENTEAFF. The CDR3 DNA sequence: TGTGCCAGCAGCTTGGCTTACAGGGTCGAGAACACTGAAGCTTTCTTT.

The rearrangement uses TRBV5-1 and TRBJ2-7, with D maybe TRBD1 (6 bases). Trimming removed 0 bases at V and 5 bases at J, with 12 bases between. CDR1 is SGHRS, CDR2 YFSETQ, per germline. This CDR3 comprises 14 residues. The CDR3 region is CASSLGGKGDEQYF. The CDR3 region has the DNA TGCGCCAGCAGCTTGGGTGGGAAGGGGGACGAGCAGTACTTC.

The V and J genes are TRBV20-1 and TRBJ1-4; the match to TRBD1 covers 9 bases. J was trimmed by 8 bases and V by 3 bases; bases with no gene match: 13. Germline assignment: CDR1 DFQATT and CDR2 SNEGSKA (reference sequence). The CDR3 sequence is 16 residues long. The CDR3 is CSASHPGQGRREKLFF. Written as DNA, the CDR3 is TGCAGTGCTAGTCACCCCGGACAGGGGCGGAGGGAAAAACTGTTTTTT.

This chain joins TRBV12-3 or TRBV12-4 and TRBJ1-4; 8 nucleotides line up with TRBD1. This CDR3 contains 13 residues. V lost 6 bases, J lost 7 bases, and 4 bases stayed unmatched. CDR3: CASRTDRGEKLFF. For the CDR3, the DNA is TGTGCCAGCAGGACAGACAGGGGTGAAAAACTGTTTTTT.

V usage is TRBV12-3 or TRBV12-4 and J usage is TRBJ2-1; weak D call: TRBD1 (6 bases). Trimming removed 6 bases at V and 11 bases at J, with 17 bases between. This CDR3 has 13 residues. Here the CDR3 reads CASSSPGTTKQFF. The CDR3 DNA reads as TGTGCCAGCAGCAGTCCCGGGACAACTAAGCAGTTCTTC.

This clone was seen more than once but under ten times. This chain links TRBV19 with TRBJ2-5; 8 positions match TRBD2. Germline values: CDR1 LNHDA, CDR2 SQIVND (reference sequence). V shed 10 bases, J shed 5 bases, and the junction held 3 bases outside the gene matches. This CDR3 region has 11 residues. The CDR3, as DNA: TGTGCCACAATAGCGGGGGAGACCCAGTACTTC. As protein: CATIAGETQYF.

V gene TRBV5-6 combines with J gene TRBJ2-3; the match to TRBD1 covers 8 bases. J lost 1 base, V lost 1 base, and 5 bases had no gene match. This CDR3 contains 16 residues. CDR1 and CDR2 (germline): SGHDT, YYEEEE. The CDR3 loop reads CASSLLTGDRTDTQYF. CDR3 DNA: TGTGCCAGCAGCTTGTTGACAGGGGACCGCACAGATACGCAGTATTTT.

The genes are TRBV30 and TRBJ2-7; 10 bases fit TRBD2. This CDR3 is built from 14 residues. Trimming took 3 bases from V and 3 from J; bases not matched to a gene: 5. Germline loops: CDR1 GTSNPN, CDR2 SVGIG (reference sequence). CDR3 sequence reads: CAWSRGLADYEQYF. The CDR3 bases are TGTGCCTGGAGCCGCGGACTAGCGGACTACGAGCAGTACTTC.

The CDR3 sequence: CASSGGGSGSDTQYF. The CDR3, as DNA: TGTGCCAGCAGCGGCGGGGGTAGCGGGAGTGATACGCAGTATTTT. The chain is built from TRBV13 and TRBJ2-3; 9 positions match TRBD2. The CDR3 is 15 residues long. Germline assignment: CDR1 PRHDT and CDR2 FYEKMQ (reference sequence). V was pared by 5 bases and J by 6 bases, with 9 bases of the junction left unmatched.

V is TRBV7-8 and J is TRBJ1-2; 8 bases are a match to TRBD1. V gave up 5 bases and J gave up 2 bases; unmatched junction bases: 4. This CDR3 spans 14 amino acids. Germline assignment: CDR1 SGHVS and CDR2 FQNEAQ. In nucleotides, the CDR3 is TGTGCCAGCAGCCTGGGACAGGCAAACTATGGCTACACCTTC. It encodes CASSLGQANYGYTF. The variable domain in full, with the rest retrieved from reference TRBV7-8 and TRBJ1-2, is GAGVSQSPRYKVAKRGQDVALRCDPISGHVSLFWYQQALGQGPEFLTYFQNEAQLDKSGLPSDRFFAERPEGSVSTLKIQRTQQEDSAVYLCASSLGQANYGYTFGSGTRLTVV.